This is a list of T cell receptor beta chains from one sample in a study of blood T cell repertoires in COVID-19. The table came from immunoSEQ multiplex PCR; TCRdb's copy has only in-frame clones and leaves some out. There are 150,000 or so clones in the sample; 82% occur only once, and 13% to 15% lies in the top ten. The sequenced sample consisted of peripheral blood. These receptors were obtained from a human donor with acute or convalescent COVID-19. The donor label of this sample is uncertain. The CDR3 runs from the conserved cysteine through the conserved F or W. D genes are given only for firm matches. The listing skips clone size in some rows; elsewhere it reads once, few, many or a size class.

>NA|TRBJ2-3|TRBV5-1|NA
CASSLGDTGPEDTQYF
TGCGCCAGCAGCTTGGGGGACACAGGACCGGAGGATACGCAGTATTTT
>once|TRBJ2-1|TRBV2|TRBD2
CASMRTSGGNNEQFF
TGTGCCAGCATGCGGACTAGCGGGGGGAACAATGAGCAGTTCTTC
>NA|TRBJ2-2|TRBV5-1|NA
CASSSGANTGELFF
TGCGCCAGCAGCTCAGGCGCGAACACCGGGGAGCTGTTTTTT
>NA|TRBJ2-4|TRBV2|TRBD1
CASRTGSTKNIQYF
TGTGCCAGCAGGACAGGGTCAACCAAAAACATTCAGTACTTC
>NA|TRBJ1-5|TRBV6-2/TRBV6-3|NA
CASSPGLANQPQHF
TGTGCCAGCAGCCCGGGACTCGCCAATCAGCCCCAGCATTTT
>NA|TRBJ2-3|TRBV7-8|TRBD2
CASSLGSSGALTDTQYF
TGTGCCAGCAGCTTAGGGAGTAGCGGGGCCCTCACAGATACGCAGTATTTT
>NA|TRBJ1-2|TRBV11-2|NA
CASSVNQGNYGYTF
TGTGCCAGCAGCGTCAATCAGGGTAACTATGGCTACACCTTC
>NA|TRBJ2-5|TRBV5-8|TRBD2
CASSLAPGGQETQYF
TGTGCCAGCAGCTTGGCCCCGGGAGGGCAAGAGACCCAGTACTTC
>NA|TRBJ1-1|TRBV12-3/TRBV12-4|NA
CASSLMNTEAFF
TGTGCCAGCAGCCTTATGAACACTGAAGCTTTCTTT
>NA|TRBJ2-3|TRBV7-9|TRBD2
CASSISGARTDTQYF
TGTGCCAGCAGCATTAGCGGGGCCCGCACAGATACGCAGTATTTT
>NA|TRBJ1-2|TRBV18|NA
CASSPGQSNYGYTF
TGTGCCAGCTCACCCGGACAGTCTAACTATGGCTACACCTTC
>NA|TRBJ2-5|TRBV18|TRBD2
CASSSWTSGGQETQYF
TGTGCCAGCTCATCATGGACTAGCGGGGGACAAGAGACCCAGTACTTC
>NA|TRBJ2-2|TRBV4-1|NA
CASSQESTRRNTGELFF
TGCGCCAGCAGCCAAGAATCGACCCGGAGGAACACCGGGGAGCTGTTTTTT
>NA|TRBJ1-1|TRBV12-2|NA
CASRPKWGGFTEAFF
TGTGCAAGTCGCCCGAAATGGGGGGGCTTCACTGAAGCTTTCTTT
>few|TRBJ1-3|TRBV12-3/TRBV12-4|NA
CASRRSSGNTIYF
TGTGCCAGCAGAAGGAGCTCTGGAAACACCATATATTTT
>once|TRBJ2-2|TRBV7-3|NA
CASSLQGGLIAGELFF
TGTGCCAGCAGCTTACAGGGTGGTTTGATCGCCGGGGAGCTGTTTTTT
>few|TRBJ1-5|TRBV2|NA
CASSEYQGGNQPQHF
TGTGCCAGCAGTGAGTACCAGGGAGGAAATCAGCCCCAGCATTTT
>NA|TRBJ1-1|TRBV6-2/TRBV6-3|TRBD1
CASSYSSGQGGVRNTEAFF
TGTGCCAGCAGTTACTCGTCGGGACAGGGGGGTGTGAGGAACACTGAAGCTTTCTTT
>NA|TRBJ2-3|TRBV6-5|TRBD2
CASSYRGGSATDTQYF
TGTGCCAGCAGTTATCGCGGGGGGTCTGCCACAGATACGCAGTATTTT
>NA|TRBJ1-5|TRBV6-6|NA
CASSSGYQPQHF
TGTGCCAGCAGTTCGGGATATCAGCCCCAGCATTTT
>NA|TRBJ2-1|TRBV9|TRBD2
CASSLGGGAFYNEQFF
TGTGCCAGCAGCCTTGGCGGGGGGGCCTTCTACAATGAGCAGTTCTTC
>few|TRBJ1-1|TRBV3-1/TRBV3-2|NA
CASSLRPTEAFF
TGTGCCAGCAGTCTTCGTCCCACTGAAGCTTTCTTT
>NA|TRBJ2-2|TRBV7-9|TRBD1
CASTETGSTGELFF
TGTGCCAGCACCGAGACAGGGTCCACCGGGGAGCTGTTTTTT
>NA|TRBJ2-1|TRBV7-2|TRBD1
CASRRTGGIYNEQFF
TGTGCCAGCAGGAGAACAGGGGGCATCTACAATGAGCAGTTCTTC
>NA|TRBJ2-7|TRBV5-6|TRBD1
CASSLKRDSKYSYEQYF
TGTGCCAGCAGCTTAAAACGGGACAGCAAATACTCCTACGAGCAGTACTTC
>NA|TRBJ1-5|TRBV15|TRBD1
CATSRGQKTGSQPQHF
TGTGCCACCAGCAGAGGGCAGAAGACAGGGAGTCAGCCCCAGCATTTT